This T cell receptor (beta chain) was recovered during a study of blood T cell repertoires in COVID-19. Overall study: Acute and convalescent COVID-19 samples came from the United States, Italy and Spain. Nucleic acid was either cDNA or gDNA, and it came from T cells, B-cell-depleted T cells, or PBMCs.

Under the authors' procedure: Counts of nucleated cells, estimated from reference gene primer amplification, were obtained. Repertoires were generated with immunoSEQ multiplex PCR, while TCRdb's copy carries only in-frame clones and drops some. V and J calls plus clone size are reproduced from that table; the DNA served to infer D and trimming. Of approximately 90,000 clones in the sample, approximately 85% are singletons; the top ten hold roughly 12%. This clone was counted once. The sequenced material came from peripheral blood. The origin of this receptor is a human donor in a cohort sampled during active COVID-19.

Here the CDR3 DNA reads TGTGCCAGCAGCTTAGGTACAGTCGGAGGAACTGAAGCTTTCTTT. It encodes CASSLGTVGGTEAFF. The chain employs TRBV7-2 and TRBJ1-1; D not resolved. The CDR3 runs to 15 residues. Germline assignment: CDR1 SGHTA and CDR2 FQGNSA. Trimming cost V 1 base and J 5 bases, with 14 bases left between them. Full variable domain (remainder filled in from reference TRBV7-2 and TRBJ1-1): GAGVSQSPSNKVTEKGKDVELRCDPISGHTALYWYRQSLGQGLEFLIYFQGNSAPDKSGLPSDRFSAERTGGSVSTLTIQRTQQEDSAVYLCASSLGTVGGTEAFFGQGTRLTVV.